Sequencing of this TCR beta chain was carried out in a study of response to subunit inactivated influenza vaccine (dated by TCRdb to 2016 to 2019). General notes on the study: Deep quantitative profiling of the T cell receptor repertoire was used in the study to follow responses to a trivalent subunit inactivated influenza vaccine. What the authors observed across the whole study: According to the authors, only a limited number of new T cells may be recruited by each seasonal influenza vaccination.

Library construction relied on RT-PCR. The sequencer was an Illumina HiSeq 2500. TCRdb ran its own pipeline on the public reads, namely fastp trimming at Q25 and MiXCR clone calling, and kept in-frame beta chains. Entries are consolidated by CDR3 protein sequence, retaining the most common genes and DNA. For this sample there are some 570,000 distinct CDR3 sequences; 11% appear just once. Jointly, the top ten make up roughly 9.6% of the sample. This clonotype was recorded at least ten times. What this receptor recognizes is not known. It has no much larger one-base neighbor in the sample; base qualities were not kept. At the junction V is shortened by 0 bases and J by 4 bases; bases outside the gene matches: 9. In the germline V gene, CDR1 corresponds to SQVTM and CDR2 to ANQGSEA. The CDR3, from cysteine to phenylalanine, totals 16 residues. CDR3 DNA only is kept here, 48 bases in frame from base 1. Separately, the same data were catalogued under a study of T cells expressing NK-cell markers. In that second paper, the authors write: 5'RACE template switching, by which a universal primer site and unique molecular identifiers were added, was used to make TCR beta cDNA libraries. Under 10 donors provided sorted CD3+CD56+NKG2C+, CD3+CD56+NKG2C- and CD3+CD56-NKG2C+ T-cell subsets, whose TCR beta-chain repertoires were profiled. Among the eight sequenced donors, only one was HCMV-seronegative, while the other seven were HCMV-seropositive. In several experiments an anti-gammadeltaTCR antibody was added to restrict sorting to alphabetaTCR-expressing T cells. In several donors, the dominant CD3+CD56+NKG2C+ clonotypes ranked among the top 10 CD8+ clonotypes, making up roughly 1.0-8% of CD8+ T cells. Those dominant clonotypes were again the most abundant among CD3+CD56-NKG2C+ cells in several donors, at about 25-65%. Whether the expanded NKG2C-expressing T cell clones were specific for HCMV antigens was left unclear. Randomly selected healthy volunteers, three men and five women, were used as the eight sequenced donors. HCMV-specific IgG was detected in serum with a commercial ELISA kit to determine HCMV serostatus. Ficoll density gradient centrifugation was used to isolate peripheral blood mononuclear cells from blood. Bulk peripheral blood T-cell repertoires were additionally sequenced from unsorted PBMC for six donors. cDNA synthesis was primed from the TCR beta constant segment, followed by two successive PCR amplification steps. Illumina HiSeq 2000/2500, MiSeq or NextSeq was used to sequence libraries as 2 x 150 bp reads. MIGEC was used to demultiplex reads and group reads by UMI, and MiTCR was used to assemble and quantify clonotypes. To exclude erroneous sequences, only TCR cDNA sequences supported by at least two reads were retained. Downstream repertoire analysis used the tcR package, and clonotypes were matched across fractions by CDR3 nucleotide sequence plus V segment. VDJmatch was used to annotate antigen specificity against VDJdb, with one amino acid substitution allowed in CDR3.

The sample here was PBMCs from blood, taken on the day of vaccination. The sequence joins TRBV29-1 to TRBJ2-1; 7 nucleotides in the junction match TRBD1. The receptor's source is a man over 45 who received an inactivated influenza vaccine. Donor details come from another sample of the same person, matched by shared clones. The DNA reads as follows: TGCAGCGTTGAAGATATAAGAGGGGGCGATTACAATGAGCAGTTCTTC. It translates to CSVEDIRGGDYNEQFF.